The 4 T cell receptor beta chains below come from one sample, sequenced in a study of cytomegalovirus exposure and HLA in healthy donors. The PCR had 60 Vbeta and 13 Jbeta primers. The assay was immunoSEQ multiplex PCR, and TCRdb's table has in-frame clones only and misses some. This specimen shows about 70,000 clones; the ten leading clones hold 2% to 3%. The sequenced material came from PBMCs. Receptors originate from a female donor in good health and CMV-seropositive.

J is TRBJ1-1 and V is TRBV6-4; D not resolved. V lost 6 bases and J lost 2, with 10 bases in between. The CDR3 has 13 amino acids. Germline V gives CDR1 MRHNA, CDR2 SNTAGT. The chain's CDR3 is CASSTEINTEAFF. For the CDR3, the DNA is TGTGCCAGCAGCACAGAAATTAACACTGAAGCTTTCTTT.

The chain recombines TRBV28 with TRBJ2-5, with a tentative D call TRBD2 (6 bases). This CDR3 has 14 amino acids. Germline assignment: CDR1 MDHEN and CDR2 SYDVKM. V dropped 6 bases and J dropped 7 bases, with 18 bases sitting between them. CDR3 protein: CASSSGTPAGTQYF. CDR3 coding DNA: TGTGCCAGCAGCTCCGGGACTCCGGCAGGGACCCAGTACTTC.

The rearrangement joins TRBV10-3 to TRBJ2-1; D might be TRBD2 (5 bases). The germline V and J ends were trimmed by 0 bases and 10 bases, with 13 bases remaining between them. The CDR3 has 14 amino acids. CDR1 ENHRY and CDR2 SYGVKD come from the germline V gene. The CDR3 spells CAISESELVGEQFF. The CDR3 coding sequence is TGTGCCATCAGTGAGTCCGAACTAGTTGGCGAGCAGTTCTTC.

The V and J genes are TRBV5-4 and TRBJ2-5, with D maybe TRBD2 (6 bases). The CDR3 totals 16 residues. CDR1 and CDR2 (germline): SGHNT, YYREEE (reference sequence). Trimming took 1 base from V and 5 from J, leaving 18 bases between them. The CDR3 DNA reads TGTGCCAGCAGCTTGAGATTCGGGGGACCTTCGGAGACCCAGTACTTC. Amino acids: CASSLRFGGPSETQYF.